The rows below give T cell receptor beta chains drawn from one sample of a study of metastatic and nonmetastatic thyroid tumors. TCRdb re-analyzed the PCR reads through MiXCR. The table records about 17,000 clones, approximately 25% of them present only once. Sample: tumor tissue. The receptors here all came from a female donor with papillary thyroid cancer or a benign thyroid nodule (not recorded which). Some clones in this sample may be carry-over from other donors' samples. Both conserved end residues are part of each CDR3. D genes are given only for firm matches. Size tells how often a clone was seen (once, few, many) or the class of an expanded clone, and some rows leave it out.

D: TRBD2
V: TRBV28
J: TRBJ2-1
size: many
CDR3: CASSLSWGVSGRRQFF
DNA: TGTGCCAGCAGTTTAAGTTGGGGTGTTAGCGGGAGAAGGCAGTTCTTC

D: -
V: TRBV9
J: TRBJ2-1
size: medium-sized
CDR3: CASSVASDPYNEQFF
DNA: TGTGCCAGCAGCGTAGCGTCCGATCCTTACAATGAGCAGTTCTTC

D: TRBD1
V: TRBV7-9
J: TRBJ2-5
size: -
CDR3: CASSSETGCAWETQYF
DNA: TGTGCCAGCAGCTCCGAGACAGGGTGCGCCTGGGAGACCCAGTACTTC

D: -
V: TRBV5-4
J: TRBJ1-6
size: many
CDR3: CASSRDAYSPLHF
DNA: TGTGCCAGCTCCCGGGACGCTTATTCACCCCTCCACTTT

D: -
V: TRBV18
J: TRBJ2-2
size: many
CDR3: CASSPGASAGELFF
DNA: TGTGCCAGCTCACCAGGCGCTTCTGCCGGGGAGCTGTTTTTT

D: TRBD1
V: TRBV10-3
J: TRBJ1-1
size: medium-sized
CDR3: CAISTDRSTEAFF
DNA: TGTGCCATCAGCACGGACAGGTCCACTGAAGCTTTCTTT

D: -
V: TRBV7-2
J: TRBJ1-6
size: -
CDR3: CASSLEHTNNSPLHF
DNA: TGTGCCAGCAGCTTAGAACACACTAATAATTCACCCCTCCACTTT

D: -
V: TRBV12-3/TRBV12-4
J: TRBJ2-4
size: many
CDR3: CASRVNQGGIAKNIQYF
DNA: TGTGCCAGCAGGGTTAACCAGGGGGGGATAGCCAAAAACATTCAGTACTTC

D: -
V: TRBV28
J: TRBJ2-3
size: many
CDR3: CASSLVLGASTDTQYF
DNA: TGTGCCAGCAGTTTAGTCCTGGGTGCTAGCACAGATACGCAGTATTTT

D: TRBD1
V: TRBV20-1
J: TRBJ2-1
size: -
CDR3: CSARDSNSGQVYNEQFF
DNA: TGCAGTGCTAGAGATTCCAACTCGGGACAGGTCTACAATGAGCAGTTCTTC

D: TRBD1
V: TRBV6-1
J: TRBJ2-7
size: -
CDR3: CASSLDAGTGGDEQYF
DNA: TGTGCCAGCAGTCTAGATGCCGGGACAGGGGGCGACGAGCAGTACTTC

D: -
V: TRBV20-1
J: TRBJ1-6
size: once
CDR3: CSARGVQRGSPLHF
DNA: TGCAGTGCTAGAGGTGTGCAGAGGGGTTCACCCCTCCACTTT

D: -
V: TRBV9
J: TRBJ2-1
size: -
CDR3: CASSVSPVANEQFF
DNA: TGTGCCAGCAGCGTTAGCCCGGTGGCGAATGAGCAGTTCTTC

D: -
V: TRBV20-1
J: TRBJ1-5
size: -
CDR3: CNARGGGSYQQF
DNA: TGCAATGCTAGAGGAGGAGGAAGCTACCAGCAATTT

D: -
V: TRBV20-1
J: TRBJ1-1
size: many
CDR3: CSPARNTEAFF
DNA: TGCAGTCCGGCGCGGAACACTGAAGCTTTCTTT

D: -
V: TRBV9
J: TRBJ1-4
size: many
CDR3: CASSATLGQSDEKLFF
DNA: TGTGCCAGCAGCGCGACATTGGGGCAGTCGGATGAAAAACTGTTTTTT

D: -
V: TRBV25-1
J: TRBJ2-7
size: few
CDR3: CASSRTQGPYEQYF
DNA: TGTGCCAGCAGCCGAACTCAGGGGCCCTACGAGCAGTACTTC

D: TRBD1
V: TRBV6-1
J: TRBJ2-3
size: many
CDR3: CASSEAGQGDTQYF
DNA: TGTGCCAGCAGTGAAGCGGGACAGGGAGATACGCAGTATTTT

D: -
V: TRBV7-9
J: TRBJ2-3
size: -
CDR3: CASRPGRSTDTQYF
DNA: TGTGCCAGCCGCCCGGGCCGGAGCACAGATACGCAGTATTTT

D: TRBD2
V: TRBV10-3
J: TRBJ2-7
size: -
CDR3: CAISRKNRGETSGRTTYEQYF
DNA: TGTGCCATCAGCCGTAAAAACCGGGGGGAAACTAGCGGGAGAACTACCTACGAGCAGTACTTC

D: -
V: TRBV2
J: TRBJ2-1
size: many
CDR3: CASSFDQYNEQFF
DNA: TGTGCCAGCAGTTTCGACCAGTACAATGAGCAGTTCTTC

D: TRBD1
V: TRBV12-5
J: TRBJ2-7
size: few
CDR3: CASAETGRYDQYF
DNA: TGTGCTAGTGCCGAGACAGGGCGCTACGATCAGTACTTC

D: -
V: TRBV19
J: TRBJ1-6
size: medium-sized
CDR3: CASSIGVRPSLNSPLHF
DNA: TGTGCCAGTAGTATTGGTGTCAGGCCGAGCCTTAATTCACCCCTCCACTTT

D: -
V: TRBV7-9
J: TRBJ1-2
size: many
CDR3: CARLRDPSHYGYTF
DNA: TGTGCCAGGCTCCGGGACCCCAGTCACTATGGCTACACCTTC

D: TRBD1
V: TRBV20-1
J: TRBJ1-5
size: many
CDR3: CSARGTGYSNQPQHF
DNA: TGCAGTGCTAGGGGGACAGGGTATAGCAATCAGCCCCAGCATTTT

D: -
V: TRBV24-1
J: TRBJ2-1
size: many
CDR3: CATSEGASSYNEQFF
DNA: TGTGCCACCAGTGAGGGAGCGAGCTCCTACAATGAGCAGTTCTTC

D: -
V: TRBV3-1
J: TRBJ2-3
size: many
CDR3: CASSHQSGPFTDTQYF
DNA: TGTGCCAGCAGCCACCAAAGCGGGCCCTTCACAGATACGCAGTATTTT

D: -
V: TRBV6-1
J: TRBJ1-2
size: few
CDR3: CASSEGSYGYTF
DNA: TGTGCCAGCAGTGAAGGCAGCTATGGCTACACCTTC

D: -
V: TRBV5-1
J: TRBJ1-3
size: medium-sized
CDR3: CASSPLGGGGNTIYF
DNA: TGCGCCAGCAGCCCCCTCGGGGGCGGTGGAAACACCATATATTTT

D: -
V: TRBV7-7
J: TRBJ2-1
size: many
CDR3: CASSLATVPYNEQFF
DNA: TGTGCTAGCAGCTTAGCGACTGTCCCCTACAATGAGCAGTTCTTC

D: -
V: TRBV30
J: TRBJ1-1
size: many
CDR3: CAWSVVFVGNTEAFF
DNA: TGTGCCTGGAGTGTAGTCTTTGTGGGTAACACTGAAGCTTTCTTT

D: -
V: TRBV6-6
J: TRBJ2-7
size: many
CDR3: CASSYKVDSPYEQYF
DNA: TGTGCCAGCAGTTACAAAGTTGACAGCCCCTACGAGCAGTACTTC

D: -
V: TRBV28
J: TRBJ1-1
size: few
CDR3: CASSLPYTEAFF
DNA: TGTGCCAGCAGTTTACCTTACACTGAAGCTTTCTTT

D: -
V: TRBV6-1
J: TRBJ1-1
size: many
CDR3: CASSHQALDTEAFF
DNA: TGTGCCAGCAGCCATCAGGCCCTGGACACTGAAGCTTTCTTT

D: -
V: TRBV11-3
J: TRBJ2-2
size: -
CDR3: CASCRDLITGELFF
DNA: TGTGCCAGCTGCCGGGACCTCATCACCGGGGAGCTGTTTTTT

D: -
V: TRBV28
J: TRBJ2-7
size: -
CDR3: CASSLYDPVYYEQYF
DNA: TGTGCCAGCAGTTTGTACGACCCGGTTTACTACGAGCAGTACTTC

D: -
V: TRBV9
J: TRBJ2-1
size: many
CDR3: CASSVGDEQFF
DNA: TGTGCCAGCAGCGTAGGGGATGAGCAGTTCTTC

D: -
V: TRBV29-1
J: TRBJ2-1
size: -
CDR3: CSVDLMDSQSNEQFF
DNA: TGCAGCGTTGACTTGATGGACAGCCAAAGCAATGAGCAGTTCTTC

D: -
V: TRBV7-2
J: TRBJ1-1
size: -
CDR3: CASSLGTDNTEAFF
DNA: TGTGCCAGCAGCTTAGGGACTGATAACACTGAAGCTTTCTTT

D: -
V: TRBV2
J: TRBJ1-3
size: many
CDR3: CASSELSGGTIYF
DNA: TGTGCCAGCAGTGAACTCTCTGGGGGCACCATATATTTT

D: TRBD2
V: TRBV30
J: TRBJ2-3
size: medium-sized
CDR3: CAWRNLAGGTDTQYF
DNA: TGTGCCTGGAGAAATCTAGCGGGGGGCACAGATACGCAGTATTTT

D: TRBD1
V: TRBV5-1
J: TRBJ1-2
size: medium-sized
CDR3: CASSLAQGQVNYGYTF
DNA: TGCGCCAGCAGCTTGGCCCAGGGACAGGTTAACTATGGCTACACCTTC

D: -
V: TRBV6-1
J: TRBJ1-1
size: many
CDR3: CASIQHQGLQAFF
DNA: TGTGCCAGCATCCAGCATCAGGGTTTGCAGGCTTTCTTT

D: -
V: TRBV20-1
J: TRBJ2-7
size: once
CDR3: CSARDATRYHEQYF
DNA: TGCAGTGCTAGAGACGCGACCCGGTACCACGAGCAGTACTTC